This is a list of T cell receptor beta chains from one sample in a study of spatial heterogeneity in lung cancer. TCRdb ran MiXCR on the 5' RACE reads and lists one entry per CDR3 protein. The profile covers about 39,000 distinct CDR3 sequences, with under 7% appearing a single time and 11% taken by the ten largest. The sequenced sample was PBMCs, obtained at surgery. The receptors here all came from a male donor with early-stage non-small cell lung cancer. The CDR3 runs from the conserved cysteine through the conserved F or W. A D gene is named only where the DNA matches it firmly.

D,V,CDR3
.,TRBV3-1,CASSPGETEAFF
.,TRBV15,CATSRDRFGEQYF
.,TRBV20-1,CSARGWQSNQPQHF
.,TRBV13,CASSFHSGNTIYF
.,TRBV5-6,CASSLYAGAKNIQYF
.,TRBV25-1,CASTDPLTDTQYF
.,TRBV10-3,CATLTFDSTEAFF
TRBD1,TRBV3-1,CASSQEKGQGNTGELFF
.,TRBV18,CASSPGYTDLYEQYF
.,TRBV20-1,CSARDTESNQPQHF
TRBD1,TRBV19,CASSEQGAGSNQPQHF
.,TRBV3-1,CASSPHSAGELFF
.,TRBV6-5,CASSYHTSNTGELFF
.,TRBV28,CASSLGTVNTEAFF
.,TRBV20-1,CSAPRGGANTQYF
.,TRBV12-3/TRBV12-4,CASSLRVFRSPLHF
.,TRBV4-2,CASSPDPGQDQPQHF
.,TRBV24-1,CATSSGSRGSSEKLFF
.,TRBV2,CASNEGRGPSYYEQYF
.,TRBV5-6,CASSLWVTAINYGYAF
.,TRBV11-2,CASSFRRDTEAFF
TRBD2,TRBV5-1,CASSLESGVSTDTQYF
.,TRBV6-5,CAIRRSSGYNSPLHF